The entry below describes one TCR beta chain. The antigen is undetermined. The data were taken from a study of OX40 agonist ivuxolimab in advanced cancers. CDR1 SGHRS and CDR2 YFSETQ come from the germline V gene. The CDR3 extends over 15 amino acids. J was trimmed by 1 base and V by 4 bases; bases with no gene match: 4. Whole-study findings and limits: Low normalized clonal expansion also occurred in some nonresponding patients.

TCRdb's copy holds only in-frame clones and misses some; the assay was immunoSEQ multiplex PCR. The data hold tens of thousands of clones, with around nine tenths observed a single time. The sequence derives from an adult with an advanced solid tumor such as melanoma, head and neck, liver or kidney cancer. The chain carries TRBV5-1 and TRBJ2-5, with 10 bases that match TRBD1. This material consisted of CD4+ or CD8+ T cells sorted from blood, taken in a trial of the OX40 agonist ivuxolimab. The DNA for the CDR3 is TGCGCCAGCAGCAGAAGGACAGGGGGCCAAGAGACCCAGTACTTC. Its translation is CASSRRTGGQETQYF.